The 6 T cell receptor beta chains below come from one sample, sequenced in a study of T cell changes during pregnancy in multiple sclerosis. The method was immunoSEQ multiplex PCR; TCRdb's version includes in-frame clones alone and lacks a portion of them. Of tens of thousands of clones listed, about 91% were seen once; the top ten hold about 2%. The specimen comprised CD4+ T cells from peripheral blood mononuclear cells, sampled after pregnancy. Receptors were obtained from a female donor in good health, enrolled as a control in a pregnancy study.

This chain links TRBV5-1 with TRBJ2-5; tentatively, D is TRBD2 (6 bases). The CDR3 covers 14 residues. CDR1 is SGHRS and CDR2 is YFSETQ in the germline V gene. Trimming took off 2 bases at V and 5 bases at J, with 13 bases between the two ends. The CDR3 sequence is CASSLKGGGETQYF. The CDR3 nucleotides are TGCGCCAGCAGCTTAAAGGGAGGAGGGGAGACCCAGTACTTC.

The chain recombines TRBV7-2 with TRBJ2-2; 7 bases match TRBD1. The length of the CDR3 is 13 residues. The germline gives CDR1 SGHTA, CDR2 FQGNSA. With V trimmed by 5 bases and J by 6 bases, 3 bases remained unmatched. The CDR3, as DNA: TGTGCCAGCAGCACAGACAGGGCCGGGGAGCTGTTTTTT. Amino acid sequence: CASSTDRAGELFF. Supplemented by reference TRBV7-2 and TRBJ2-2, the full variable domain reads GAGVSQSPSNKVTEKGKDVELRCDPISGHTALYWYRQSLGQGLEFLIYFQGNSAPDKSGLPSDRFSAERTGGSVSTLTIQRTQQEDSAVYLCASSTDRAGELFFGEGSRLTVL.

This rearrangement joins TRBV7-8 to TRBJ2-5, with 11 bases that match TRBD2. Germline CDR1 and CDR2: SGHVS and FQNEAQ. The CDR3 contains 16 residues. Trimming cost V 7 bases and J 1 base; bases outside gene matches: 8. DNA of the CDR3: TGTGCCAGCACCAAAAGACTAGCGGGGTCCCAAGAGACCCAGTACTTC. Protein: CASTKRLAGSQETQYF.

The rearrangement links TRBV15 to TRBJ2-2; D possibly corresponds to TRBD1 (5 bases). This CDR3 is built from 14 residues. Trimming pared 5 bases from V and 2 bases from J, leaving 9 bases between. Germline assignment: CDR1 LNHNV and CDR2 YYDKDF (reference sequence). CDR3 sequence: CATSPDTNTGELFF. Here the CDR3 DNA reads TGTGCCACCAGCCCGGACACCAACACCGGGGAGCTGTTTTTT.

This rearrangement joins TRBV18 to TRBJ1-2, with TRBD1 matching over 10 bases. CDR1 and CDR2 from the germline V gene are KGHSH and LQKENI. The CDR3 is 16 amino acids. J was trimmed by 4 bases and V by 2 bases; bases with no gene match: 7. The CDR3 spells CASSPEDGQGGYGYTF. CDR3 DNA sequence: TGTGCCAGCTCACCAGAGGACGGACAGGGGGGCTATGGCTACACCTTC.

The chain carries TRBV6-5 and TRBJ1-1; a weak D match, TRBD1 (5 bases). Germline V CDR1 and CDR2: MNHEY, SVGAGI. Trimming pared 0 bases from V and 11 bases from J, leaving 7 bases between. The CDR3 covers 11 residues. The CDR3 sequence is CASSYSNRAFF. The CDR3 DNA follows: TGTGCCAGCAGTTACTCCAACAGGGCTTTCTTT.